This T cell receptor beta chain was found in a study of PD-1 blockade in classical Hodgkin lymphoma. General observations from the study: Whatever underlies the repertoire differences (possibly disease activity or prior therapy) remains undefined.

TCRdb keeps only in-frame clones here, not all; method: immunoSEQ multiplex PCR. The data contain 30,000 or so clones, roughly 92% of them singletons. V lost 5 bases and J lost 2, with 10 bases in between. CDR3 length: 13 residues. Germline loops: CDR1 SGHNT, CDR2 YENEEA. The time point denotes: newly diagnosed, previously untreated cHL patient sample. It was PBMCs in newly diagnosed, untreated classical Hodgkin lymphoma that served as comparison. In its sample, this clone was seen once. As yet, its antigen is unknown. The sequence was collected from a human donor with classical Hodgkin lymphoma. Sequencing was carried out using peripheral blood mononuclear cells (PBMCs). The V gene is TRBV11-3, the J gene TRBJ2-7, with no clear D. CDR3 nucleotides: TGTGCCAGCAGCGTTCAACCGACCTACGAGCAGTACTTC. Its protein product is CASSVQPTYEQYF.